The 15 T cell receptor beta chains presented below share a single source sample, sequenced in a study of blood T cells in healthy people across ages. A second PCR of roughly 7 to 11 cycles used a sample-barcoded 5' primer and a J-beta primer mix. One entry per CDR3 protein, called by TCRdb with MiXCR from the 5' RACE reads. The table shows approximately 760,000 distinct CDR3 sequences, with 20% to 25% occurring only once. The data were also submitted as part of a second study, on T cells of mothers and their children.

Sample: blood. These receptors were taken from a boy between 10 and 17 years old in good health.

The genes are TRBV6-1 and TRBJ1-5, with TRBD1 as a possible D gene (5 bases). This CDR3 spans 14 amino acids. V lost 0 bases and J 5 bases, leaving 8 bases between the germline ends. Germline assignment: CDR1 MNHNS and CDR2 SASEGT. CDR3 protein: CASSEAGGHQPQHF. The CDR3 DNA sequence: TGTGCCAGCAGTGAAGCGGGGGGTCATCAGCCCCAGCATTTT.

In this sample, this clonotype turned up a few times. CDR3 sequence: CSVGLDTTDTQYF. CDR3 in DNA: TGCAGCGTTGGGCTGGACACCACAGATACGCAGTATTTT. The gene calls are TRBV29-1 and TRBJ2-3, with D maybe TRBD1 (5 bases). From germline, CDR1 is SQVTM and CDR2 ANQGSEA. There are 13 residues in the CDR3. V lost 4 bases to trimming and J lost 2 bases, with 10 bases between them.

The CDR3 bases are TGCGCCAGCAGAGCCGGGACTAGCGGGGGGGGGCTCTACAATGAGCAGTTCTTC. Its protein is CASRAGTSGGGLYNEQFF. V and J are TRBV5-1 and TRBJ2-1, with 16 bases lining up with TRBD2. CDR1 is SGHRS, CDR2 YFSETQ, per germline. Trimming cost V 5 bases and J 3 bases; bases outside gene matches: 8. This CDR3 contains 18 residues.

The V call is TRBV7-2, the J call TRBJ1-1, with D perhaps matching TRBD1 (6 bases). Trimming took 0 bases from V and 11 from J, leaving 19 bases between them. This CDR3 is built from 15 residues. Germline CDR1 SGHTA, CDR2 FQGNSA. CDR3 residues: CASSLAGQNAGVAFF. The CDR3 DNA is TGTGCCAGCAGCTTAGCGGGGCAGAATGCAGGGGTCGCTTTCTTT.

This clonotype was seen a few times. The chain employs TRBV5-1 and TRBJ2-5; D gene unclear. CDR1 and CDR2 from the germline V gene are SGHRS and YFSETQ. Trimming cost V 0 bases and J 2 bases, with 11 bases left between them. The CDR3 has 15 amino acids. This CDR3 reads CASSLVGSDQETQYF. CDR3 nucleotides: TGCGCCAGCAGCTTGGTGGGTTCGGATCAAGAGACCCAGTACTTC.

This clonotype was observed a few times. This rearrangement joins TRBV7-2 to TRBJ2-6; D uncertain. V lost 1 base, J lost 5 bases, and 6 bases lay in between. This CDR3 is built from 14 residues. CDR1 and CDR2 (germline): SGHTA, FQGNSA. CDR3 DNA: TGTGCCAGCAGCTTAGAGGGCAGGGCCAACGTCCTGACTTTC. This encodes CASSLEGRANVLTF.

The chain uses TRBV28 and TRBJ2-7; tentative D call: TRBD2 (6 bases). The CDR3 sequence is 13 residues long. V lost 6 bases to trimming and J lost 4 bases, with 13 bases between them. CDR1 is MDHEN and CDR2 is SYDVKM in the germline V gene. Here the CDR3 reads CASRPPGVYEQYF. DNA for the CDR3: TGTGCCAGCAGACCTCCGGGAGTGTACGAGCAGTACTTC. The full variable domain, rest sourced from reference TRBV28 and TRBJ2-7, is DVKVTQSSRYLVKRTGEKVFLECVQDMDHENMFWYRQDPGLGLRLIYFSYDVKMKEKGDIPEGYSVSREKKERFSLILESASTNQTSMYLCASRPPGVYEQYFGPGTRLTVT.

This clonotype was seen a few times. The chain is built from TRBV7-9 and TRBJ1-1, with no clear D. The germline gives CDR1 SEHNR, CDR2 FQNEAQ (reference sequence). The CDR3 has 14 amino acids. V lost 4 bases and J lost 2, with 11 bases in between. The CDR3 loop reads CASSSSLENTEAFF. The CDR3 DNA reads TGTGCCAGCAGCTCCAGCCTAGAAAACACTGAAGCTTTCTTT.

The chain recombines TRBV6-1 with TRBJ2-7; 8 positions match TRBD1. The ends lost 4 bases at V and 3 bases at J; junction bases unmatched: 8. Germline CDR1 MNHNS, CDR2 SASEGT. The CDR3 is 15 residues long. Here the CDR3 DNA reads TGTGCCAGCAGTGGAGGGACAGGCCTTTTCTACGAGCAGTACTTC. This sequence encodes CASSGGTGLFYEQYF.

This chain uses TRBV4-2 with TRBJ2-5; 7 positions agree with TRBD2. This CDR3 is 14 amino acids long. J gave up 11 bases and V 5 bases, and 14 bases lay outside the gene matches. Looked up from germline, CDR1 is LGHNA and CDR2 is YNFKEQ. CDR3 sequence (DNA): TGTGCCAGCAGCGAAGTCTCCGGAGCGGGGCGGCAGTACTTC. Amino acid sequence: CASSEVSGAGRQYF.

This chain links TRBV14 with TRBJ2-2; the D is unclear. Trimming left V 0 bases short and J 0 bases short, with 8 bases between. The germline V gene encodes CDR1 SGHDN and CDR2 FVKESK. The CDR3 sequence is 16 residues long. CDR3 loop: CASSQELPPNTGELFF. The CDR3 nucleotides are TGTGCCAGCAGCCAAGAGCTACCACCGAACACCGGGGAGCTGTTTTTT.

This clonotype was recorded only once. CDR3 DNA sequence: TGCGCCAGCAAGGTCCTGACAGGGGCATCTGCCGGGGAGCTGTTTTTT. Amino acids: CASKVLTGASAGELFF. The chain joins TRBV5-1 to TRBJ2-2, with 8 positions matching TRBD1. Germline V gene sequence: CDR1 SGHRS, CDR2 YFSETQ. Trimming at V came to 6 bases and at J to 6 bases, leaving 13 bases not matched to a gene. This CDR3 has 16 residues.

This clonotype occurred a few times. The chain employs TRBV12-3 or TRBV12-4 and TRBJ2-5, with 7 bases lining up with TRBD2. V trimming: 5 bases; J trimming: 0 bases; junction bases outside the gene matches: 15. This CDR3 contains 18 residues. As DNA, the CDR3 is TGTGCCAGCAGTACCGACTCACTAGCGAATCTAGACCAAGAGACCCAGTACTTC. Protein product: CASSTDSLANLDQETQYF.

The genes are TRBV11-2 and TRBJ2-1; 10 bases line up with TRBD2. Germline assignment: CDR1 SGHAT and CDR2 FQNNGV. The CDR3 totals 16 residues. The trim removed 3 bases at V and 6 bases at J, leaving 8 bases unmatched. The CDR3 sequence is CASSLAGLARSNEQFF. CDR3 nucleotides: TGTGCCAGCAGCTTGGCGGGACTAGCGAGGAGCAATGAGCAGTTCTTC. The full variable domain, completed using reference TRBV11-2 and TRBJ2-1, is EAGVAQSPRYKIIEKRQSVAFWCNPISGHATLYWYQQILGQGPKLLIQFQNNGVVDDSQLPKDRFSAERLKGVDSTLKIQPAKLEDSAVYLCASSLAGLARSNEQFFGPGTRLTVL.

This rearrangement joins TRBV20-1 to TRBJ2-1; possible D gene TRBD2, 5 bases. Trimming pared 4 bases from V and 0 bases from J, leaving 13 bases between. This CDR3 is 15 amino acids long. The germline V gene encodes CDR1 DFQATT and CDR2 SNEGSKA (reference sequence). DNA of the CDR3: TGCAGTGCTAAGGACTCCCTTAGCTCCTACAATGAGCAGTTCTTC. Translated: CSAKDSLSSYNEQFF.